This TCR beta chain was identified during a study of vaccination effects on CD4 cells after COVID-19. On the study more broadly: Both early and late time points after vaccination provided samples from a few convalescent patients.

Profiled with immunoSEQ multiplex PCR; TCRdb holds only in-frame clones, not every one. The profile shows approximately 14,000 clones, roughly three quarters of them singletons. Whole-study findings and limits: Clones induced by infection and by vaccine showed marked clonal contraction late after vaccination.

Using viral peptide pools, the ViraFEST assay grew out antigen-specific CD4+ T cells prior to sequencing. Scientists isolated CD4+ T cells after a roughly ten-day culture period ended. From March to December 2020, the person had a SARS-CoV-2 infection that was confirmed by PCR. The vaccine given was either BNT162b2 or mRNA-1273, in two doses. PBMC cultures contained about 2 million cells per well, roughly 10 IU/ml IL-2 and 10 ug/ml peptides. Comment on this clone: Its antigen is undetermined.

This clonotype was sampled from a human donor who had a prior SARS-CoV-2 infection. The sample consisted of CD4+ T cells from PBMCs cultured with HCoV-NL63 spike peptides, taken after COVID-19 vaccination.

The CDR3 DNA reads as TGTGCCAGCAGCCCTCAGACAGGAGGGGAGACCCAGTACTTC. Translation: CASSPQTGGETQYF. This chain links TRBV5-5 with TRBJ2-5, with D perhaps assigned TRBD1 or TRBD2 (6 bases each). The length of the CDR3 is 14 residues. CDR1 is SGHKS and CDR2 is YYEKEE in the germline V gene (reference sequence). The germline V and J ends were trimmed by 4 bases and 5 bases, with 15 bases remaining between them.